What follows describes a single T cell receptor (beta chain). With a duration under 2 months, the hyperthyroidism was newly diagnosed in patients aged 18 to 65. Uncontrolled infection, other autoimmune disease, pregnancy or lactation excluded patients. The source of the sample is a study of T cells in Graves' hyperthyroidism and ophthalmopathy. Study details: Initial diagnosis, before any treatment, was when peripheral blood was collected.

The source material, RNA transcripts, was used to amplify TCR beta CDR3 regions. The HTBI set primed first-round TCR CDR3 RT-PCR. TCRdb reanalysed the multiplex PCR reads using MiXCR and keeps one entry per CDR3 protein. The repertoire holds under 800,000 distinct CDR3 sequences, 14% seen once, with roughly 10% in the top ten. Germline CDR1 is MGHRA and CDR2 is YSYEKL. The CDR3 covers 16 residues. Trimming took 2 bases from V and 2 from J, leaving 15 bases between them. The sequencing sample was made of blood. The chain links TRBV4-1 to TRBJ1-2; D perhaps matches TRBD1 (5 bases). This clonotype was obtained from a woman aged 18-29 years with Graves' hyperthyroidism. CDR3 protein: CASSQNFRAKNYGYTF. CDR3 nucleotides: TGCGCCAGCAGCCAAAATTTCAGGGCGAAGAACTATGGCTACACCTTC.